Each of the 32 T cell receptor beta chains below was sequenced from the same sample in a study of cytomegalovirus exposure and HLA in healthy donors. The PCR employed 60 Vbeta primers together with 13 Jbeta primers. The assay was immunoSEQ multiplex PCR, and TCRdb's table has in-frame clones only and misses some. The data contain 150,000 to 200,000 clones, about 9% of them singletons. Sequencing input: PBMCs. Every receptor here comes from a woman under 40 in good health and CMV-seropositive.

Only a few counts were recorded for this clone. V is TRBV7-7 and J is TRBJ2-5; D is possibly TRBD2 (7 bases). The CDR3 is 16 residues long. V lost 3 bases, J lost 2 bases, and 16 bases lay in between. Germline V lookup: CDR1 SSHAT, CDR2 FNYEAQ (reference sequence). The CDR3 sequence is CASSLGGSQGQETQYF. CDR3 sequence (DNA): TGTGCCAGCAGCTTGGGAGGGTCTCAGGGGCAAGAGACCCAGTACTTC.

The V call is TRBV9, the J call TRBJ1-2; tentatively, D is TRBD1 (6 bases). There are 15 residues in the CDR3. Germline CDR1 is SGDLS and CDR2 is YYNGEE. V was cut by 0 bases and J by 4 bases, with 13 bases left in between. The CDR3 spells CASSVEATGSYGYTF. The CDR3, as DNA: TGTGCCAGCAGCGTAGAGGCGACAGGCAGCTATGGCTACACCTTC.

This clone was observed a few times. The V call is TRBV19, the J call TRBJ2-7; D is perhaps TRBD2 (7 bases). V was cut by 3 bases and J by 1 base, with 16 bases left in between. CDR3 length equals 16 residues. Germline assignment: CDR1 LNHDA and CDR2 SQIVND (reference sequence). The CDR3 bases are TGTGCCAGTAGTATGGGGACGGGGGGCCTGTCCTACGAGCAGTACTTC. Amino acids: CASSMGTGGLSYEQYF.

The V gene is TRBV5-1, the J gene TRBJ2-5; 7 bases fit TRBD2. CDR1 is SGHRS, CDR2 YFSETQ, per germline. The CDR3 spans 17 residues. J was trimmed by 1 base and V by 6 bases; bases with no gene match: 15. Here the CDR3 reads CASTFGLGGRGQETQYF. The CDR3 DNA reads as TGCGCCAGCACCTTTGGACTAGGCGGGAGAGGCCAAGAGACCCAGTACTTC.

A few counts support this clone. V and J are TRBV15 and TRBJ2-2, with 14 positions matching TRBD2. This CDR3 is built from 16 residues. Germline loops: CDR1 LNHNV, CDR2 YYDKDF (reference sequence). The V segment lost 3 bases and the J segment 7 bases; nucleotides outside the gene matches: 4. The CDR3: CATSRWTSGRNGELFF. The CDR3 nucleotides are TGTGCCACCAGCAGGTGGACTAGCGGGAGGAACGGGGAGCTGTTTTTT.

The CDR3 loop reads CASSAQDRGVQQYF. CDR3 bases: TGTGCCAGCAGTGCCCAGGACAGGGGGGTCCAGCAGTACTTC. J is TRBJ2-7 and V is TRBV2; 10 nucleotides line up with TRBD1. Germline V gives CDR1 SNHLY, CDR2 FYNNEI. This CDR3 has 14 amino acids. The junction had 8 bases not matched to a gene; V was cut back by 4 bases and J by 8 bases.

The chain combines TRBV5-6 with TRBJ2-1; 10 nucleotides match TRBD2. V was clipped by 3 bases and J by 6 bases; unmatched bases: 9. Germline loops: CDR1 SGHDT, CDR2 YYEEEE. The CDR3 has 16 residues. The CDR3 DNA reads TGTGCCAGCAGCTCGGGTCTAGCGGGAGTAAGCAATGAGCAGTTCTTC. It translates to CASSSGLAGVSNEQFF.

This clone has a handful of counts. The chain uses TRBV5-6 and TRBJ1-5, with a possible D match to TRBD1 (6 bases). The V and J ends lost 2 bases and 0 bases respectively, with 15 bases between them. This CDR3 is built from 17 residues. Germline V gene data show CDR1 as SGHDT and CDR2 as YYEEEE. The CDR3 spells CASSFGTGSYSNQPQHF. CDR3 bases: TGTGCCAGCAGCTTCGGAACAGGGTCGTATAGCAATCAGCCCCAGCATTTT.

Comment on this clone: A read error may account for a junction end that differs from germline. Other DNA sequences in the sample encode the same CDR3. The chain links TRBV27 to TRBJ2-7; TRBD2 matches 11 bases. Germline assignment: CDR1 MNHEY and CDR2 SMNVEV (reference sequence). The length of the CDR3 is 15 residues. CDR3 DNA sequence: TGTGCCAGCAGTTTGTCCGTGACTAGCGGGACCGAGCAATACTTC. Translation: CASSLSVTSGTEQYF.

This clone was observed a few times. The rearrangement joins TRBV11-2 to TRBJ2-1, with 15 bases that match TRBD2. Unmatched junction bases numbered 11, after V lost 5 bases and J lost 9 bases. The CDR3 sequence is 17 residues long. Germline CDR1 reads SGHAT; CDR2 reads FQNNGV. CDR3 sequence reads: CASSLRPGLAGGSEQFF. The CDR3 DNA is TGTGCCAGCAGCCTACGACCGGGACTAGCGGGAGGATCTGAGCAGTTCTTC.

V gene TRBV9 combines with J gene TRBJ2-7; D is ambiguous. This CDR3 spans 15 amino acids. Germline V gives CDR1 SGDLS, CDR2 YYNGEE. V was shortened by 4 bases and J by 2 bases, with 16 bases between the two germline ends. DNA of the CDR3: TGTGCCAGCAGCCCTGTTAGCTTAAGGCCCTACGAGCAGTACTTC. Its translation: CASSPVSLRPYEQYF.

The rearrangement links TRBV15 to TRBJ1-1; unclear D gene. Germline values: CDR1 LNHNV, CDR2 YYDKDF (reference sequence). The CDR3 covers 14 residues. V was shortened by 3 bases and J by 0 bases, with 8 bases between the two germline ends. For the CDR3, the DNA is TGTGCCACCAGCAGGAATTCAGTGAACACTGAAGCTTTCTTT. Its protein product is CATSRNSVNTEAFF.

This clone was recorded a few times. The V and J genes are TRBV27 and TRBJ2-1; 10 bases match TRBD2. The CDR3 sequence is 15 residues long. CDR1 is MNHEY, CDR2 SMNVEV, per germline (reference sequence). Losses at the gene ends were 7 bases for V and 8 bases for J; bases not matched to a gene: 11. The CDR3, as DNA: TGTGCCAGCACTTCAGCGGGAGGGCCTTGGGATGAGCAGTTCTTC. It yields the protein CASTSAGGPWDEQFF.

The rearrangement joins TRBV19 to TRBJ2-1; the match to TRBD2 covers 9 bases. The germline V gene encodes CDR1 LNHDA and CDR2 SQIVND (reference sequence). With 3 bases clipped from V and 4 bases from J, the junction kept 4 bases outside the gene matches. This CDR3 contains 15 residues. CDR3 amino acids: CASSISTSGYNEQFF. The CDR3 DNA reads TGTGCCAGTAGTATCTCTACTAGCGGGTACAATGAGCAGTTCTTC.

In its sample, this clone was seen a few times. The chain joins TRBV6-1 to TRBJ2-1; the match to TRBD2 covers 7 bases. The CDR3 is made up of 15 amino acids. V dropped 7 bases and J dropped 0; count of bases not matched to a gene: 6. From germline, CDR1 is MNHNS and CDR2 SASEGT. The CDR3 DNA follows: TGTGCCAGCAAGTCACTAGCGAGCTCCTACAATGAGCAGTTCTTC. Its translation is CASKSLASSYNEQFF.

The CDR3 region has the DNA TGTGCCAGTAGTATCCGACAGGGCTCGAACACTGAAGCTTTCTTT. This encodes CASSIRQGSNTEAFF. The V call is TRBV19, the J call TRBJ1-1, with 7 bases matching TRBD1. Germline V gene lookup returns CDR1 LNHDA and CDR2 SQIVND (reference sequence). The CDR3 length is 15 residues. After removal of 3 bases from V and 1 base from J, the junction contained 5 bases not matched to a gene.

This chain links TRBV29-1 with TRBJ2-7, with 7 bases matching TRBD1. CDR3 size: 14 residues. CDR1 is SQVTM, CDR2 ANQGSEA, per germline. V was pared by 1 base and J by 4 bases, with 7 bases of the junction left unmatched. The CDR3 region is CSVEGQGAKYEQYF. CDR3 nucleotides: TGCAGCGTTGAAGGACAGGGCGCTAAATACGAGCAGTACTTC.

This clone was observed a handful of times. The rearrangement joins TRBV27 to TRBJ1-2; 12 nucleotides agree with TRBD1. CDR3 size: 15 residues. Germline V gene data show CDR1 as MNHEY and CDR2 as SMNVEV (reference sequence). Trimming at V came to 3 bases and at J to 6 bases, leaving 5 bases not matched to a gene. The CDR3 coding sequence is TGTGCCAGCAGTTTGGGACAGGGGGCTCTAGATGGCTACACCTTC. Its translation is CASSLGQGALDGYTF.

The V gene is TRBV6-1, the J gene TRBJ2-4; possible D gene TRBD1, 6 bases. Between the trimmed V and J ends, which lost 3 bases and 2 bases, there was a span of 11 bases. The CDR3 consists of 15 residues. Germline V gene sequence: CDR1 MNHNS, CDR2 SASEGT. The CDR3 here is CASSEKGDSKNIQYF. The DNA for the CDR3 is TGTGCCAGCAGTGAGAAGGGGGATTCCAAAAACATTCAGTACTTC.

This CDR3 is CASSVPDGIPDTQYF. The CDR3 DNA sequence: TGTGCCAGCAGCGTACCGGACGGGATACCAGATACGCAGTATTTT. This chain links TRBV9 with TRBJ2-3; D might be TRBD2 (5 bases). Germline CDR1 is SGDLS and CDR2 is YYNGEE. This CDR3 has 15 amino acids. V lost 1 base and J lost 4, with 13 bases in between. Supplemented by reference TRBV9 and TRBJ2-3, the full variable domain reads DSGVTQTPKHLITATGQRVTLRCSPRSGDLSVYWYQQSLDQGLQFLIQYYNGEERAKGNILERFSAQQFPDLHSELNLSSLELGDSALYFCASSVPDGIPDTQYFGPGTRLTVL.

This clone was observed a handful of times. The sample holds other DNA sequences that translate to the same CDR3. This rearrangement joins TRBV30 to TRBJ2-6; 7 positions agree with TRBD2. Germline V gene sequence: CDR1 GTSNPN, CDR2 SVGIG (reference sequence). With 6 bases clipped from V and 0 bases from J, the junction kept 11 bases outside the gene matches. This CDR3 is 17 amino acids long. Here the CDR3 reads CACQGGEGPSGANVLTF. The CDR3 region has the DNA TGTGCCTGCCAAGGCGGGGAGGGGCCCTCTGGGGCCAACGTCCTGACTTTC.

This clone appeared a few times. The chain combines TRBV13 with TRBJ2-7; 7 bases agree with TRBD1. The trim removed 3 bases at V and 3 bases at J, leaving 5 bases unmatched. Germline loops: CDR1 PRHDT, CDR2 FYEKMQ (reference sequence). The CDR3 has 14 amino acids. CDR3 sequence reads: CASSFGQGDYEQYF. Here the CDR3 DNA reads TGTGCCAGCAGCTTTGGGCAGGGGGACTACGAGCAGTACTTC. The variable domain in full, with the rest retrieved from reference TRBV13 and TRBJ2-7, is AAGVIQSPRHLIKEKRETATLKCYPIPRHDTVYWYQQGPGQDPQFLISFYEKMQSDKGSIPDRFSAQQFSDYHSELNMSSLELGDSALYFCASSFGQGDYEQYFGPGTRLTVT.

This clone has a handful of counts. The chain couples TRBV7-9 to TRBJ1-5; D gene ambiguous. V lost 1 base to trimming and J lost 1 base, with 8 bases between them. Germline CDR1 SEHNR, CDR2 FQNEAQ (reference sequence). CDR3 length: 15 amino acids. CDR3 residues: CASSLDGMSNQPQHF. The CDR3 DNA reads TGTGCCAGCAGCTTAGACGGTATGAGCAATCAGCCCCAGCATTTT. The full variable domain, completed using reference TRBV7-9 and TRBJ1-5, is DTGVSQNPRHKITKRGQNVTFRCDPISEHNRLYWYRQTLGQGPEFLTYFQNEAQLEKSRLLSDRFSAERPKGSFSTLEIQRTEQGDSAMYLCASSLDGMSNQPQHFGDGTRLSIL.

The rearrangement links TRBV7-8 to TRBJ2-5; D is uncertain. Germline values: CDR1 SGHVS, CDR2 FQNEAQ. The CDR3 loop spans 15 amino acids. Deletions cut 0 bases from V and 3 bases from J, with 11 bases between. CDR3 nucleotides: TGTGCCAGCAGCTTAGCTATGGGCCCGGAAGAGACCCAGTACTTC. It is translated as CASSLAMGPEETQYF.

This clone came up a few times. The J gene is TRBJ1-5, the V gene TRBV6-1, with D uncertain. This CDR3 comprises 13 residues. Per the germline V gene, CDR1 is MNHNS and CDR2 is SASEGT. Trimming shortened V by 10 bases and J by 4 bases, and 14 bases separated the two germline ends. The CDR3 loop is CATISGGNQPQHF. Here the CDR3 DNA reads TGTGCCACGATATCCGGAGGGAATCAGCCCCAGCATTTT.

In its sample, this clone was seen a few times. The gene calls are TRBV13 and TRBJ2-7; D might be TRBD2 (5 bases). The CDR3 runs to 14 residues. V gave up 1 base and J gave up 1 base, with 8 bases separating them. Germline assignment: CDR1 PRHDT and CDR2 FYEKMQ (reference sequence). The CDR3 spells CASSLVRGSYEQYF. The DNA for the CDR3 is TGTGCCAGCAGCTTAGTCCGGGGTTCCTACGAGCAGTACTTC.

With respect to this clone: Other nucleotide sequences from this sample produce the same CDR3. The J gene is TRBJ2-3, the V gene TRBV25-1; D unclear. V lost 4 bases to trimming and J lost 1 base, with 12 bases between them. In germline, CDR1 is MGHDK, CDR2 SYGVNS. This CDR3 region has 15 residues. This chain's CDR3 is CASSARRVRTDTQYF. In DNA form, the CDR3 reads TGTGCCAGCAGTGCCCGACGGGTCCGCACAGATACGCAGTATTTT.

The rearrangement links TRBV19 to TRBJ1-1, with TRBD1 identical over 8 bases. The CDR3 loop spans 17 amino acids. J gave up 1 base and V 2 bases, and 9 bases lay outside the gene matches. Germline V gene data show CDR1 as LNHDA and CDR2 as SQIVND (reference sequence). CDR3 loop: CASSIKVRTGRNTEAFF. CDR3 coding DNA: TGTGCCAGTAGTATAAAGGTCAGGACAGGGAGGAACACTGAAGCTTTCTTT. Drawing the rest from reference TRBV19 and TRBJ1-1, the complete variable domain is DGGITQSPKYLFRKEGQNVTLSCEQNLNHDAMYWYRQDPGQGLRLIYYSQIVNDFQKGDIAEGYSVSREKKESFPLTVTSAQKNPTAFYLCASSIKVRTGRNTEAFFGQGTRLTVV.

The rearrangement links TRBV2 to TRBJ2-6; D unresolved. CDR3 length: 14 residues. The germline gives CDR1 SNHLY, CDR2 FYNNEI. V was cut by 7 bases and J by 0 bases, with 7 bases left in between. The CDR3 here is CASMGFSGANVLTF. CDR3 in DNA: TGTGCCAGCATGGGCTTCTCTGGGGCCAACGTCCTGACTTTC. The full variable domain, completed using reference TRBV2 and TRBJ2-6, is EPEVTQTPSHQVTQMGQEVILRCVPISNHLYFYWYRQILGQKVEFLVSFYNNEISEKSEIFDDQFSVERPDGSNFTLKIRSTKLEDSAMYFCASMGFSGANVLTFGAGSRLTVL.

The chain employs TRBV5-4 and TRBJ2-1, with 8 bases lining up with TRBD2. Looked up from germline, CDR1 is SGHNT and CDR2 is YYREEE (reference sequence). The CDR3 is 16 residues long. Unmatched junction bases numbered 7, after V lost 5 bases and J lost 0 bases. CDR3 DNA: TGTGCCAGCAGTCGGGGGGGCGGGAACTCCTACAATGAGCAGTTCTTC. This encodes CASSRGGGNSYNEQFF.

This clone was recorded a few times. The chain uses TRBV5-1 and TRBJ2-2; 8 positions agree with TRBD2. Unmatched junction bases numbered 6, after V lost 0 bases and J lost 5 bases. Germline V gene data show CDR1 as SGHRS and CDR2 as YFSETQ. The CDR3 consists of 16 residues. The CDR3 sequence is CASSLGAGEGTGELFF. DNA for the CDR3: TGCGCCAGCAGCTTGGGAGCGGGAGAGGGAACCGGGGAGCTGTTTTTT. The whole variable domain, filled in from reference TRBV5-1 and TRBJ2-2, reads KAGVTQTPRYLIKTRGQQVTLSCSPISGHRSVSWYQQTPGQGLQFLFEYFSETQRNKGNFPGRFSGRQFSNSRSEMNVSTLELGDSALYLCASSLGAGEGTGELFFGEGSRLTVL.

This clone was counted a few times. V gene TRBV29-1 combines with J gene TRBJ1-2; unclear D gene. The ends were cut back, 3 bases at V and 4 bases at J, with 9 bases in the middle. Germline V gives CDR1 SQVTM, CDR2 ANQGSEA. This CDR3 has 12 amino acids. CDR3 in DNA: TGCAGCGTTGATTGGCAACGCTATGGCTACACCTTC. Protein: CSVDWQRYGYTF.